The clone carrying this TCR beta chain was detected a few times. Trimming shortened V by 6 bases and J by 7 bases, and 10 bases separated the two germline ends. The length of the CDR3 is 12 residues. The V gene's germline CDR1 is SNHLY and CDR2 FYNNEI. There were no participants with HIV treated outside the United States. Samples held about 0.9-11 million cryopreserved PBMC, and DNA extraction followed. These data originate in a study of long-term antiretroviral therapy in people with HIV. Study-level information: The earliest samples came from an era when ART typically awaited falling CD4 counts.

With survey level as its setting, the immunoSEQ assay was v3.0. A per-sample goal of about 40,000-55,000 T-cell genomes was targeted by sequencing. The method was immunoSEQ multiplex PCR; TCRdb's version includes in-frame clones alone and lacks a portion of them. The sample records approximately 33,000 clones, approximately 83% being singletons. The starting material was unsorted PBMCs, obtained 0.4 years before starting antiretroviral therapy. The chain couples TRBV2 to TRBJ1-5; D gene uncertain. This clonotype was obtained from a young man with HIV. The CDR3 is CASRIEGQPQHF. CDR3 in DNA: TGTGCCAGCAGGATAGAGGGACAGCCCCAGCATTTT.